The TCR beta chain described here comes from a study of early T cells in non-severe SARS-CoV-2 infection. Per germline, CDR1 DFQATT and CDR2 SNEGSKA (reference sequence). The CDR3 is 15 residues long. Trimming took off 0 bases at V and 0 bases at J, with 9 bases between the two ends. Individual cDNA molecules were tagged with unique molecular identifiers. TCRdb fed the 5' RACE reads into MiXCR, producing one record per CDR3 protein. The sample shows more than 85,000 distinct CDR3 sequences, around a sixth of them seen only once. This rearrangement joins TRBV20-1 to TRBJ1-3; a possible D gene is TRBD1 (6 bases). The sequenced material came from whole blood. The sequence was collected from an adult who was a healthcare worker with PCR-confirmed SARS-CoV-2 infection or an uninfected control (not recorded which). The CDR3 region has the DNA TGCAGTGCTAGAGACCCACAGGGCTCTGGAAACACCATATATTTT. Encoded protein: CSARDPQGSGNTIYF.